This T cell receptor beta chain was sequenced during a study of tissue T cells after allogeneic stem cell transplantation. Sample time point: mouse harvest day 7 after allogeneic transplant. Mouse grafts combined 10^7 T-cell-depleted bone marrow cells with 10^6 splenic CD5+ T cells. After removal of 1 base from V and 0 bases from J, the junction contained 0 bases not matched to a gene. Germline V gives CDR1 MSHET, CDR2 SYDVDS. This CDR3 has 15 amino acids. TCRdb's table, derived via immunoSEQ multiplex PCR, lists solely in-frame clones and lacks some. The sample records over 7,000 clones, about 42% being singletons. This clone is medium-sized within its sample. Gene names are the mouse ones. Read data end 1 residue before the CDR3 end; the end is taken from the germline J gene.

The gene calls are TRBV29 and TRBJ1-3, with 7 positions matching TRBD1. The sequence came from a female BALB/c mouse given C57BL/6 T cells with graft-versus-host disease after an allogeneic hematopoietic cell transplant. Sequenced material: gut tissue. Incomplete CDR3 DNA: TGTGCTAGCAGTTTATACAGGGGTTCTGGAAATACGCTCTAT. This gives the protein CASSLYRGSGNTLY. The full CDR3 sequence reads CASSLYRGSGNTLYF.